This TCR beta chain comes out of a study of naive and memory T cell subsets (dated by TCRdb to the late 2010s). Study-wide context: The figure summarizing the skin biopsy and whole blood samples listed around 10 blood donors, 7 tuberculin skin test biopsies and 3 saline control biopsies. Skin biopsies were collected from tuberculin skin test sites or from saline-injected control sites and were processed for RNA extraction as previously described. PCR2 was typically performed as a SYBR Green qPCR that was stopped at a set threshold, although end-point PCR (around 6 cycles) could be used instead for low-input samples.

The treatment or condition label corresponds to: skin biopsy from PPD injection site in Mantoux-positive individual. The study described a robust, sensitive protocol for amplifying, sequencing and analyzing TCRs, using 3' ligation of a UMI-containing oligonucleotide to TCR cDNA. In individuals with a positive Mantoux test, tuberculin skin test biopsies were taken from sites that had been injected with PPD. Total RNA was treated with RQ1 DNase, without cell sorting, prior to reverse transcription, with an input of roughly 1 to 1,100 ng being targeted. Libraries were prepared from skin biopsies and whole blood so that pipeline robustness could be tested in samples in which T cells form a minority population. On this clonotype itself: This receptor's antigen is unknown. One base away there is no much larger clone; base qualities are not given.

The full study reports these points: The paper did not give details of skin biopsy collection and RNA processing, instead referencing earlier studies for those details. The potential sensitivity of the RNA-based method to TCR transcript changes with T cell activation and differentiation was acknowledged. TCR sequences were reportedly recovered from both types of skin biopsy, with far more TCRs being found at tuberculin skin test sites. Higher TCR numbers at tuberculin skin test sites were interpreted as T cell infiltration of a delayed type IV hypersensitivity reaction.

The library was obtained by UMI-ligation and nested PCR. Four rounds of PCR, run with the SP2 primer together with nested alpha and beta constant region primers, were used to amplify the ligated cDNA. TCR RNA was reverse transcribed with SuperScript IV using alpha and beta constant region primers for the blood and skin samples. An oligonucleotide carrying the Illumina SP2 primer and a UMI was ligated to the cDNA 3' end using T4 RNA ligase 1. The 12-nucleotide UMI was composed of two random hexamers separated by an eight-base spacer, which was included to prevent hairpin formation. From the second PCR onward, the TCR alpha and beta chain libraries were handled separately, and dual indexing was used for multiplexing. After pooling, the indexed libraries were analyzed by capillary electrophoresis and sequenced on either an Illumina MiSeq or NextSeq. PhiX DNA at roughly 5-7.5% was spiked into libraries to increase base diversity and improve cluster recognition. Per the authors' processing: Demultiplexor pulled UMIs out of read 2, joined the UMIs with the TCR sequence from read 1, and separated reads according to sample indices. V and J genes and V-J junctions were identified by Decombinator, which gave every TCR a five-part identifier that included V and J deletions. Collapsinator used UMIs to correct sequencing errors and PCR amplification heterogeneity, producing a UMI-based abundance for each TCR. Identifiers were converted to nucleotide sequence by CDR3Translator and translated to amino acids, and CDR3 regions were extracted on the basis of terminal motifs. Error-corrected alpha and beta TCR counts from blood and skin were compared after normalization to input RNA amount. TCRdb trimmed the raw reads at Q25, called clones with MiXCR and kept productive beta chains. Each entry is one CDR3 protein sequence, shown with its most common DNA and genes. The V and J calls and clone size are TCRdb's, not the authors'. A total of some 15,000 distinct CDR3 sequences appear in this sample, more than 4.5% of them only once. Clones ranked in the top ten supply under 9.5% of the sample.

Looking up the germline V gene yields CDR1 KGHSH and CDR2 LQKENI. Deletion took 3 bases off V and 3 bases off J, with a span of 9 bases between the germline ends. Its CDR3 holds 14 amino acids, cysteine through phenylalanine. This entry keeps only the CDR3 DNA: 42 bases, framed from base 1. Here the sequenced sample was skin, taken from a tuberculin skin test site. The chain is assembled from TRBV18 and TRBJ2-4; too little of a D gene remains to name it. This TCR came from an adult in good health. The CDR3 protein: CASSPSHDKNIQYF. Here is the DNA: TGTGCCAGCTCACCTTCACATGACAAAAACATTCAGTACTTC.